This T cell receptor beta chain appears in the sequencing data of a study of OX40 agonist ivuxolimab in advanced cancers. Looked up from germline, CDR1 is SGHAT and CDR2 is FQNNGV. The V end was cut by 5 bases, the J end by 6 bases, with 14 bases between. This CDR3 region has 13 residues. This table comes from immunoSEQ multiplex PCR, and its TCRdb copy is limited to in-frame clones, with some not included. The data contain over 95,000 clones, 90% to 95% of them singletons. V gene TRBV11-2 combines with J gene TRBJ2-7, with D perhaps TRBD2 (5 bases). The sample here was CD4+ or CD8+ T cells sorted from blood, taken in a trial of the OX40 agonist ivuxolimab. The sequence derives from an adult with an advanced solid tumor such as melanoma, head and neck, liver or kidney cancer. CDR3 DNA sequence: TGTGCCAGCAGCGCCCGGACTGACCTCGAGCAGTACTTC. Encoded protein: CASSARTDLEQYF.